The present entry profiles one T cell receptor (beta chain) with its context. The antigen remains undetermined. This may be a read error: a much more frequent sequence differs by one nucleotide. CDR3 length: 11 amino acids. V shed 3 bases and J shed 12 bases, with 11 bases lying between them. These data originate in a study of T cells in Graves' hyperthyroidism and ophthalmopathy. It was RNA transcripts that yielded the amplified TCR beta CDR3 regions. The TCR CDR3 first-round RT-PCR relied on the HTBI primer set. MiXCR, applied by TCRdb to the multiplex PCR reads, yields one record per CDR3 protein. The table lists 300,000 to 450,000 distinct CDR3 sequences, roughly 15% of them singletons, with 15% to 20% in the top ten. Clinicians diagnosed patients from clinical symptoms, serum thyroxine and TRAb, thyroid ultrasound and orbital computed tomography. It was roughly 10 ml of fresh peripheral blood that supplied the PBMCs.

The study's findings and limits: Blood also contained most expanded thyroid clonotypes above 0.001. Researchers report that a 13 V-J model separated ophthalmopathy from stable hyperthyroidism.

The receptor was isolated from a woman aged 25 to 45 with Graves' ophthalmopathy. The sequencing input was blood. The chain has TRBV12-3 or TRBV12-4 and TRBJ1-2; D ambiguous. CDR3 bases: TGTGCCAGCAGTTTTGGAACCGGCCACACCTTC. This gives the protein CASSFGTGHTF.